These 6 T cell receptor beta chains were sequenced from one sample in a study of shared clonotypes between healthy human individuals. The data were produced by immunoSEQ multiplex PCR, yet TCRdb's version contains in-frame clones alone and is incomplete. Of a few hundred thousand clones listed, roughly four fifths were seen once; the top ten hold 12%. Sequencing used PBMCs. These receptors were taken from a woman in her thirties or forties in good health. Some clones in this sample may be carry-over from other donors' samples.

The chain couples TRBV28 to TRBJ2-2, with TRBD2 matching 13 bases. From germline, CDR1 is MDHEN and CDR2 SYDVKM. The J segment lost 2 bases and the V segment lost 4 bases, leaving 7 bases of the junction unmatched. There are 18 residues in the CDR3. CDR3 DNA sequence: TGTGCCAGCAGTTCCCTAACTAGCGGGAGGGCCAACACCGGGGAGCTGTTTTTT. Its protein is CASSSLTSGRANTGELFF.

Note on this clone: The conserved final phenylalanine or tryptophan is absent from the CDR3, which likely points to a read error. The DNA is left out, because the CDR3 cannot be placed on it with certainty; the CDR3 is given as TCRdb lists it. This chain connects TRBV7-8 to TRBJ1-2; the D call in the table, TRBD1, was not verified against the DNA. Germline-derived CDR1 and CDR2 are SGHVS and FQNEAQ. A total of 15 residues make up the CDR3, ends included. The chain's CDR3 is CASSLAGTGHPPMPG.

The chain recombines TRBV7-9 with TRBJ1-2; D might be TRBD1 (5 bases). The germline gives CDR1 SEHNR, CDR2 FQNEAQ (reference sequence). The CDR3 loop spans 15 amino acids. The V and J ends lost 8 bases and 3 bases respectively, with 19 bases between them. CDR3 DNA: TGTGCCAGCGGGTCAACTTCAGGGTGGGACTATGGCTACACCTTC. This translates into CASGSTSGWDYGYTF.

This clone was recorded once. CDR3 DNA sequence: TGTGCCACGGCGGCTAGCGGTTACAATGAGCAGTTCTTC. This sequence encodes CATAASGYNEQFF. The chain combines TRBV30 with TRBJ2-1, with 7 bases identical to TRBD2. The V and J ends lost 8 bases and 4 bases, in that order; junction bases with no gene match: 8. CDR3 length: 13 amino acids. CDR1 and CDR2 from the germline V gene are GTSNPN and SVGIG (reference sequence).

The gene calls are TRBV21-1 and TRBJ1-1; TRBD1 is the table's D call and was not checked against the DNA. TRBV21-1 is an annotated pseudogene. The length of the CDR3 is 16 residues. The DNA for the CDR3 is TGTGCCAGCAGTAAAGGGGCAGGGGGCTTTCACACTGAAGCTTTCTTT. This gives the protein CASSKGAGGFHTEAFF.

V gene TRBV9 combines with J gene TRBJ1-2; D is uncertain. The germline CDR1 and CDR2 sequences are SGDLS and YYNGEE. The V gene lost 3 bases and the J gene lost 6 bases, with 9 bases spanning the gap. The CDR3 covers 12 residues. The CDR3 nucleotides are TGTGCCAGCAGCGCCCGCGGGGATGGCTACACCTTC. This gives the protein CASSARGDGYTF.